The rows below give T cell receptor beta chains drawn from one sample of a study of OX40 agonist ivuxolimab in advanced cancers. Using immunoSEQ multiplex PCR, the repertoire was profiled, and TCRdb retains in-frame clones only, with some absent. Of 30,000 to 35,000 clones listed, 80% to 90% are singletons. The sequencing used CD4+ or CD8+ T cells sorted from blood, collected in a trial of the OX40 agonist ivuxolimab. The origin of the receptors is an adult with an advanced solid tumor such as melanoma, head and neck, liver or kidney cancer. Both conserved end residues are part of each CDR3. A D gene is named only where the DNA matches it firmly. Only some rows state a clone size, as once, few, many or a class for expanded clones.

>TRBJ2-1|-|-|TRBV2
CASSDAGSNKQFF
TGTGCCAGCAGTGACGCCGGATCTAATAAGCAGTTCTTC
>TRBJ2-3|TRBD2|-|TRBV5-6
CASSDQLAGGRVTDTQYF
TGTGCCAGCAGCGATCAATTAGCGGGAGGGCGTGTCACAGATACGCAGTATTTT
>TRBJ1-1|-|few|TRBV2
CASSESPEAFF
TGTGCCAGCAGTGAGTCCCCTGAAGCTTTCTTT
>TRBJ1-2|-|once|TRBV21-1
CASSNRTGFYGYTF
TGTGCCAGCAGCAACCGAACAGGGTTCTATGGCTACACCTTC
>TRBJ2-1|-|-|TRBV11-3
CASSYSSDNEQFF
TGTGCCAGCAGCTACTCTAGCGACAATGAGCAGTTCTTC
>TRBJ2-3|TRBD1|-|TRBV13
CASSTRDRGSTDTQYF
TGTGCCAGCAGCACCCGGGACAGGGGAAGCACAGATACGCAGTATTTT
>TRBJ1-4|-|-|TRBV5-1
CASSLEGVETATNEKLFF
TGCGCCAGCAGCTTGGAAGGGGTGGAAACCGCAACTAATGAAAAACTGTTTTTT
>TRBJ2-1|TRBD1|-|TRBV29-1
CSVGQGRNEQFF
TGCAGCGTCGGACAGGGTAGGAATGAGCAGTTCTTC
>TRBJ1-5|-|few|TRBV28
CACYTGYSNQPQHF
TGTGCCTGCTATACAGGGTATAGCAATCAGCCCCAGCATTTT
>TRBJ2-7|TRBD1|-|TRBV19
CASSKGDSGYEQYF
TGTGCCAGTAGTAAAGGGGACAGCGGCTACGAGCAGTACTTC
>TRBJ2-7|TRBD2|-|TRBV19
CASSIGRLGLAGGYEQYF
TGTGCCAGTAGTATCGGACGCCTGGGACTAGCGGGAGGCTACGAGCAGTACTTC
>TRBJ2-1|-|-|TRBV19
CASSIGSGSEQFF
TGTGCCAGTAGTATTGGGTCGGGGAGTGAGCAGTTCTTC
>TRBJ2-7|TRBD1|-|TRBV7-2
CASSPATGTGGYEQYF
TGTGCCAGCAGCCCCGCAACCGGGACAGGCGGTTACGAGCAGTACTTC
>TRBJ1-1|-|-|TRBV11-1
CASSSLREGKAFF
TGTGCCAGCAGCTCCCTTCGGGAGGGGAAGGCTTTCTTT
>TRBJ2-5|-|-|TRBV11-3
CASSVGAGTASETQYF
TGTGCCAGCAGCGTGGGGGCAGGCACCGCTTCGGAGACCCAGTACTTC
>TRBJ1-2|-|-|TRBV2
CATFGGVGYGYTF
TGTGCCACCTTCGGGGGGGTTGGCTATGGCTACACCTTC
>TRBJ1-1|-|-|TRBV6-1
CATRTGNTEAFF
TGTGCCACCCGGACGGGGAACACTGAAGCTTTCTTT
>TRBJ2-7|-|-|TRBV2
CASKRRTYEQYF
TGTGCCAGCAAACGCAGGACTTACGAGCAGTACTTC
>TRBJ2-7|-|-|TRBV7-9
CASSLVPGGSYEQYF
TGTGCCAGCAGCTTAGTCCCTGGGGGCTCCTACGAGCAGTACTTC
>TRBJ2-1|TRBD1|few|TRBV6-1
CASSETGQENNEQFF
TGTGCCAGCAGTGAGACAGGGCAAGAAAACAATGAGCAGTTCTTC
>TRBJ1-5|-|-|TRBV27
CASSPLRSGEIYQPQHF
TGTGCCAGCAGTCCACTCAGATCCGGGGAAATCTATCAGCCCCAGCATTTT
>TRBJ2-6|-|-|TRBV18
CASSPQNSGANVLTF
TGTGCCAGCTCACCACAGAACTCTGGGGCCAACGTCCTGACTTTC
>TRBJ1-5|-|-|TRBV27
CASSSREGSNQPQHF
TGTGCCAGCAGTTCGAGGGAAGGTAGCAATCAGCCCCAGCATTTT
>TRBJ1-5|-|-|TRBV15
CATSRVRGTEYSNQPQHF
TGTGCCACCAGCAGAGTCCGGGGGACGGAATATAGCAATCAGCCCCAGCATTTT
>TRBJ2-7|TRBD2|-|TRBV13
CASSLWTSGYEQYF
TGTGCCAGCAGCCTGTGGACTAGCGGCTACGAGCAGTACTTC
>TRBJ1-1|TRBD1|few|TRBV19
CASGTGGYTEAFF
TGTGCCAGTGGGACAGGGGGGTACACTGAAGCTTTCTTT
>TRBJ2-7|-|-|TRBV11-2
CASSFGSYEQYF
TGTGCCAGCAGCTTCGGTAGCTACGAGCAGTACTTC
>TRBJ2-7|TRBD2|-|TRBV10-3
CATSPSGQPYEQYF
TGTGCCACCTCACCTAGCGGACAACCCTACGAGCAGTACTTC
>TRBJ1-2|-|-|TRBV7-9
CASSPVAVPNYGYTF
TGTGCCAGCAGCCCGGTGGCGGTACCGAACTATGGCTACACCTTC